The T cell receptor beta chain described here comes from a study of T cell responses to AZD1222 COVID-19 vaccine. Study-level points and caveats: Only 5 or 6 individuals given AZD1222 were seropositive at baseline.

The CDR3 has 13 residues. V was pared by 0 bases and J by 7 bases, with 3 bases of the junction left unmatched. Per the germline V gene, CDR1 is SGDLS and CDR2 is YYNGEE. TCRdb keeps only in-frame clones here, not all; method: immunoSEQ multiplex PCR. The repertoire holds some 79,000 clones, with over 75% as singletons. This clone occurred once. Its antigen is unidentified. This rearrangement joins TRBV9 to TRBJ2-7, with 8 bases that match TRBD2. Sequencing was performed on peripheral blood, taken 28 days after the second AZD1222 dose. The sequence was collected from an adult who received the AZD1222 COVID-19 vaccine. This CDR3 is CASSVGLAQEQYF. In nucleotides, the CDR3 is TGTGCCAGCAGCGTAGGACTAGCGCAGGAGCAGTACTTC.